This TCR beta chain was identified during a study of identical twins. V dropped 10 bases and J dropped 4; count of bases not matched to a gene: 16. This CDR3 spans 16 amino acids. CDR1 is MDHEN and CDR2 is SYDVKM in the germline V gene. Donors were all healthy Caucasians. TCRdb re-derived calls from the 5' RACE reads in MiXCR, one entry per CDR3 protein. The repertoire includes 240,000 or so distinct CDR3 sequences, about 7% of them detected once, and under 4% sits in the top ten. Findings and caveats of the study: Analyses of zero insertions could be partly confounded by invariant MAIT and iNKT cells. Twins showed weaker excess sharing in their beta out-of-frame sequences. Cord blood beta clonotypes present at high abundance carried fewer insertions; no such pattern appeared in memory repertoires.

Note on this clonotype: Its antigen is unidentified.

The sample was also reused in another study, on yellow fever vaccine responses in identical twins.

This TCR derives from a woman aged 18-35 years in good health. V and J are TRBV28 and TRBJ2-5, with 9 nucleotides matching TRBD2. Material for sequencing was memory (CD45RO+) T cells sorted from blood. CDR3 nucleotides: TGTGCCACCAATCCCCGGGGGCGGGGGGGTGTAGAGACCCAGTACTTC. This codes for CATNPRGRGGVETQYF.